This T cell receptor beta chain appears in the sequencing data of a study of T cell responses to AZD1222 COVID-19 vaccine. Study-wide findings and caveats: Increased Spike-specific TCR breadth and depth were observed after two AZD1222 doses. Donors were largely white British and mainly female; clonal diversity was possibly underestimated.

Profiled with immunoSEQ multiplex PCR; TCRdb holds only in-frame clones, not every one. The sample contains under 200,000 clones, 90% to 95% of which appear only once. V dropped 3 bases and J dropped 10 bases, with 14 bases sitting between them. The length of the CDR3 is 13 residues. In germline, CDR1 is SGHTS, CDR2 YDEGEE. Turning to this clone: Antigen unknown.

This sequence was found in an adult who received the MenACWY meningococcal vaccine as a control. The sequencing used peripheral blood, collected 28 days after the second dose of the MenACWY control vaccine. The J gene is TRBJ1-5, the V gene TRBV5-8; D is perhaps TRBD1 (5 bases). CDR3 bases: TGTGCCAGCAGCTGGGGGGGTACTCAACCCCAGCATTTT. Translated: CASSWGGTQPQHF.